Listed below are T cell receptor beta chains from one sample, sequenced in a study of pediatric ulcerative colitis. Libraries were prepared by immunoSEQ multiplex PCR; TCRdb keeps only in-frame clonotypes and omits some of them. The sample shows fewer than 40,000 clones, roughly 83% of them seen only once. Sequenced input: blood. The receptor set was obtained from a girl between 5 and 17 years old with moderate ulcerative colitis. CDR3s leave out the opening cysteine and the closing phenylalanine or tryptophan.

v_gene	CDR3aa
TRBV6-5	ASSPTGANEQF
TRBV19	ASSMGHGNSPLH
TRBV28	ASSLPGGQGTYEQY
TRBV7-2	ASSPPYGSGDNTGELF
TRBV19	ASIKYRGTEAF
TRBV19	ASSMGGRGTYNEQF
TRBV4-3	ASSHLSGTANNSPLH
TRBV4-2	ASSQERNYEQY
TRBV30	AVQESASPLH
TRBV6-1	ASASGGTNEKLF